The following is a T cell receptor beta chain sequence with its context. Its specificity is unknown. The source of the sample is a study of CXCR3-negative and CXCR3-positive naive CD8 T cells. For the study at large: Sequencing brought in about 150 million TRB reads altogether, and each library got about 1.5 +/- 0.3 million. General study results and limits: Naive cells with CXCR3 showed TRB CDR3s that were more hydrophobic than those in CXCR3-negative naive cells. Memory cells diverged, while naive CXCR3-positive and CXCR3-negative cells had similar TRBV-TRBJ usage. Diversity ran similarly high across both naive subsets but far lower in memory CD8+ cells.

In preparing the TRB cDNA libraries, 5' RACE with UMI labels was used. TCRdb reprocessed the 5' RACE reads, keeping one entry per CDR3 protein, no DNA. The sample spans about 120,000 distinct CDR3 sequences; the ten largest clones claim under 0.75%. Germline lookup yields CDR1 SGHNT and CDR2 YYREEE (reference sequence). The CDR3 is 16 amino acids. The chain recombines TRBV5-4 with TRBJ1-1. The TCR was taken from a human donor in good health. Some clones in this sample may be carry-over from other donors' samples. Source material: naive CXCR3+ CD8+ T cells from blood. Specified subset: CD45RO-CCR7+CD27+CD95- naive CD8+ T cells expressing CXCR3 (TNR3+). The chain's CDR3 is CASSHQIGLMNTEAFF.